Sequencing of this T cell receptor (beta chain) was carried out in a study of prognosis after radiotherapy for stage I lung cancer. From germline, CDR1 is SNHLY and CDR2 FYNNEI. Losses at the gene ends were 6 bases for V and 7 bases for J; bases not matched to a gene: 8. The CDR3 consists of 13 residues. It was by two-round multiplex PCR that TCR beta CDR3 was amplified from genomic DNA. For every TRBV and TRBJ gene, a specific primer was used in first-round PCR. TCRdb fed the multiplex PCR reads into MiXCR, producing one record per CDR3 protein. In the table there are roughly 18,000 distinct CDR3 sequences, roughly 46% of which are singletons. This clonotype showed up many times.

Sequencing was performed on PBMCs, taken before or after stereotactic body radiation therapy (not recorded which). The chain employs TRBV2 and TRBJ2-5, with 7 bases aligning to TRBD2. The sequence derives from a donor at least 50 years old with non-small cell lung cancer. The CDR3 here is CASSPTSVGTQYF. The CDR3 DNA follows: TGTGCCAGCAGCCCTACTAGCGTTGGGACCCAGTACTTC.